This T cell receptor beta chain was identified during a study of T cells in Graves' hyperthyroidism and ophthalmopathy. Study-level information: Peripheral blood samples were taken at initial diagnosis, prior to any treatment.

Whole-study results and caveats: Most thyroid clonotypes expanded above 0.001 were also detected in blood.

Amplified TCR beta CDR3 regions came from RNA transcripts. In the first-round RT-PCR of the TCR CDR3, the HTBI primer set was used. TCRdb independently ran MiXCR on the multiplex PCR reads; one entry per CDR3 protein. Here the sample spans about 210,000 distinct CDR3 sequences, over 15% being singletons. In this sample, this clonotype turned up a few times. No antigen is known for it. Uncontrolled infections, other autoimmune diseases, pregnancy or lactation led to exclusion of patients. Fresh peripheral blood, under 13 ml, was the source of the PBMCs. The receptor was derived from a man over 45 with Graves' hyperthyroidism. Specimen: blood.

The CDR3 sequence is CSARLRRTSGSSYNEQFF. CDR3 sequence (DNA): TGCAGTGCTAGGCTTCGACGGACTAGCGGGAGCTCCTACAATGAGCAGTTCTTC. The chain combines TRBV20-1 with TRBJ2-1; 13 bases align to TRBD2. This CDR3 comprises 18 residues. Germline-derived CDR1 and CDR2 are DFQATT and SNEGSKA (reference sequence). V lost 3 bases to trimming and J lost 0 bases; unmatched junction nucleotides: 8.